The sample holds many counts of the clone carrying this T cell receptor (beta chain). No antigen is known for it. The sample belongs to a study of T cell repertoires in cytomegalovirus infection. Study-wide results and limits: Public TCR beta family frequency separated CMV-and-HLA carriers, including in an independent cohort.

A single record per CDR3 protein comes from TCRdb applying MiXCR to the reads. The sample shows under 350,000 distinct CDR3 sequences, about 20% of them seen only once. V lost 1 base and J lost 3, with 13 bases in between. This CDR3 is built from 15 residues. The V gene's germline CDR1 is SGHTA and CDR2 FQGNSA. V is TRBV7-2 and J is TRBJ2-7; no firm D call. Material: cultured PBMCs, obtained from culture after CMV antigen stimulation. The sequence was collected from a human donor in good health (CMV status not recorded). Some clones in this sample may be carry-over from other donors' samples. The CDR3 nucleotides are TGTGCCAGCAGCTTAGAGCCCAGAAGTCTCTACGAGCAGTACTTC. Translating gives CASSLEPRSLYEQYF. Combining the CDR3 with reference TRBV7-2 and TRBJ2-7 gives the whole variable domain GAGVSQSPSNKVTEKGKDVELRCDPISGHTALYWYRQSLGQGLEFLIYFQGNSAPDKSGLPSDRFSAERTGGSVSTLTIQRTQQEDSAVYLCASSLEPRSLYEQYFGPGTRLTVT.